The entry that follows covers one TCR beta chain sequence. Its target is unknown. These data are taken from a study of vaccination effects on CD4 cells after COVID-19. ViraFEST used viral peptide pools to expand antigen-specific CD4+ T cells before sequencing. With about 9 days of culture completed, CD4+ T cells were isolated. Vaccinated participants had no history of SARS-CoV-2 infection and tested negative for nucleocapsid antibodies. Some clones are missing from TCRdb's copy, which holds only in-frame ones; the method was immunoSEQ multiplex PCR. The data show 25,000 to 35,000 clones, with about four fifths seen just once and approximately 29% held by the top ten. V shed 0 bases and J shed 4 bases, with 17 bases lying between them. The germline gives CDR1 ENHRY, CDR2 SYGVKD. The CDR3 spans 17 residues.

The receptor comes from a human donor who received a COVID-19 vaccine. The chain is built from TRBV10-3 and TRBJ2-3; D may be TRBD2 (7 bases). The specimen comprised CD4+ T cells from PBMCs cultured with SARS-CoV-2 spike peptides, sampled before COVID-19 vaccination. CDR3 protein: CAISESKGGASADTQYF. CDR3 in DNA: TGTGCCATCAGTGAGTCGAAGGGGGGGGCCAGCGCAGATACGCAGTATTTT.